These 8 T cell receptor beta chains share one sample of origin, sequenced in a study of spatial heterogeneity in lung cancer. Noted time point: blood at routine non-recurrence follow-up after resection. TCRdb re-called the 5' RACE reads through MiXCR, storing one row per CDR3 protein. The sample has roughly 99,000 distinct CDR3 sequences, roughly a fifth seen once. The sample here was PBMCs, taken at follow-up. These receptors were taken from a male donor with early-stage non-small cell lung cancer.

This clonotype was seen a few times. The chain links TRBV4-1 to TRBJ2-5; TRBD2 aligns across 10 bases. After removal of 2 bases from V and 4 bases from J, the junction contained 13 bases not matched to a gene. The CDR3 has 18 residues. CDR1 and CDR2 (germline): MGHRA, YSYEKL. DNA for the CDR3: TGCGCCAGCAGCCAAAATACCCCAAGCGGGGGGGCCGTAGAGACCCAGTACTTC. Its translation: CASSQNTPSGGAVETQYF.

This clonotype has at least ten counts. The J gene is TRBJ2-2, the V gene TRBV12-5; D remains unclear. Germline CDR1 reads LGHNT; CDR2 reads FRNRAP. Trimming stripped 2 bases from V and 8 bases from J, with 9 bases between. CDR3 length equals 13 residues. Written as DNA, the CDR3 is TGTGCTAGTGGTTTGTGGGTGGCAGGGGAGCTGTTTTTT. This sequence encodes CASGLWVAGELFF.

This clonotype was recorded at least ten times. The chain employs TRBV10-2 and TRBJ2-1; 7 bases are a match to TRBD2. The V gene's germline CDR1 is WSHSY and CDR2 SAAADI. Trimming removed 0 bases from V and 7 bases from J; junction bases left unmatched: 12. The CDR3 is made up of 17 amino acids. The CDR3 sequence is CASSESGGSGKRNEQFF. The CDR3 DNA sequence: TGCGCCAGCAGTGAGTCTGGTGGCAGCGGGAAGAGGAATGAGCAGTTCTTC.

The chain uses TRBV2 and TRBJ1-5, with a weak D call TRBD1 (6 bases). The germline CDR1 and CDR2 sequences are SNHLY and FYNNEI. The CDR3 has 14 amino acids. Trimming removed 4 bases at V and 7 bases at J, with 14 bases between. The CDR3 spells CASSGTGYQQPQHF. The CDR3 DNA sequence: TGTGCCAGCAGTGGCACAGGGTATCAGCAGCCCCAGCATTTT. Full variable domain (outside the CDR3, taken from reference TRBV2 and TRBJ1-5): EPEVTQTPSHQVTQMGQEVILRCVPISNHLYFYWYRQILGQKVEFLVSFYNNEISEKSEIFDDQFSVERPDGSNFTLKIRSTKLEDSAMYFCASSGTGYQQPQHFGDGTRLSIL.

The genes are TRBV24-1 and TRBJ2-3; 9 bases align to TRBD1. Germline V lookup: CDR1 KGHDR, CDR2 SFDVKD. V dropped 6 bases and J dropped 3; count of bases not matched to a gene: 6. There are 15 residues in the CDR3. The CDR3 here is CATSTGTGWTDTQYF. Written as DNA, the CDR3 is TGTGCCACCAGTACGGGGACAGGGTGGACAGATACGCAGTATTTT.

This chain joins TRBV7-9 and TRBJ1-2; D remains unclear. Between the trimmed V and J ends, which lost 1 base and 13 bases, there was a span of 13 bases. The CDR3 extends over 12 amino acids. Per the germline V gene, CDR1 is SEHNR and CDR2 is FQNEAQ (reference sequence). CDR3: CASSLENLGGTF. CDR3 coding DNA: TGTGCCAGCAGCTTAGAAAATTTGGGAGGCACCTTC.

The V call is TRBV7-7, the J call TRBJ2-5; 8 bases align to TRBD2. In germline, CDR1 is SSHAT, CDR2 FNYEAQ (reference sequence). With 5 bases clipped from V and 4 bases from J, the junction kept 9 bases outside the gene matches. CDR3 length: 15 amino acids. CDR3 residues: CASSTKGTRGETQYF. CDR3 DNA: TGTGCCAGCAGCACAAAAGGGACTAGGGGAGAGACCCAGTACTTC.

The V gene is TRBV27, the J gene TRBJ2-3; D is undetermined. V was shortened by 3 bases and J by 4 bases, with 11 bases between the two germline ends. Germline V CDR1 and CDR2: MNHEY, SMNVEV (reference sequence). This CDR3 contains 14 residues. The CDR3 sequence is CASSLWQNADTQYF. The CDR3 bases are TGTGCCAGCAGTTTGTGGCAGAACGCAGATACGCAGTATTTT.